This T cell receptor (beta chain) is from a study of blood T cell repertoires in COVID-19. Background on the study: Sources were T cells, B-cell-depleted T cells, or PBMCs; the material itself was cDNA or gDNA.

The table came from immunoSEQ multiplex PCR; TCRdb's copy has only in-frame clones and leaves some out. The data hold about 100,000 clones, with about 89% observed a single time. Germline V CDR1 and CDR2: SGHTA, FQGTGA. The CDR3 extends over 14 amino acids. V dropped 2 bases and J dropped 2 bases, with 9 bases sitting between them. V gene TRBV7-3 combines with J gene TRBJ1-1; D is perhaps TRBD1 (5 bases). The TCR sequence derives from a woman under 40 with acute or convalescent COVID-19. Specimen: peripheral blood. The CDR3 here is CASSLYRTNTEAFF. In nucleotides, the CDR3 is TGTGCCAGCAGCTTATACAGGACAAACACTGAAGCTTTCTTT.